This TCR beta chain derives from a study of blood T cell repertoires in COVID-19 (TCRdb year 2020). At the level of the whole study: Samples from collaborators originated in the United States, Italy and Spain and spanned both the acute and convalescent phases of COVID-19. Sample metadata almost always included a de-identified subject ID, COVID-19 status, age in years and sex. Where available, HLA class I and class II types were taken from metadata supplied by the sample provider and were not determined by assay-based typing. The repertoires were released in a freely available public database intended as a resource for research on the immune response to SARS-CoV-2. The dataset comprised deeply sampled blood TCRbeta repertoires from subjects exposed to, actively infected with, or recovered from COVID-19. Samples came from the ongoing ImmuneRACE study (first 160 participants) plus 1,254 subjects from 6 global collaborators. The prospective study material was composed of cDNA or gDNA derived from T cells, B-cell-depleted T cells, or PBMCs.

Participants in the prospective study were aged about 18 to 95 years, lived in 20 to 25 United States geographic areas, and enrolled through a virtual design. Cohort assignment in the prospective study relied on participant-reported clinical history from a screening survey and a study questionnaire. For ImmuneRACE Cohort 3, a participant was defined as recovered based on two consecutive negative NP/OP PCR tests, clearance by a healthcare professional, or resolution of symptoms. Each participant in the prospective study had whole blood, serum and a nasopharyngeal or oropharyngeal swab collected by mobile phlebotomists. Additional blood draws and questionnaires over an approximately 2-month period could optionally be provided by prospective study participants. Prospective study blood samples were shipped either frozen or at room temperature before DNA extraction. TCRbeta CDR3 regions were amplified from genomic DNA using the immunoSEQ Assay, a bias-controlled multiplex PCR. The paper's processing steps were these. The number of nucleated cells in each sample was estimated by amplification of reference gene primers within the assay. To quantify the absolute abundance of each unique TCRbeta CDR3 rearrangement, sequence reads were collapsed and filtered. For each sample, productive Simpson clonality was calculated by taking the square root of Simpson's diversity index across productive rearrangements. Drawn from immuneACCESS, this table holds only the in-frame rearrangements with V and J called that TCRdb kept. Clones are partly lost; checked studies trace under half to an unresolved V gene and leave the rest unexplained. V, J and clone size are taken as reported in that table, and D and trimming were inferred from the DNA itself. Within this sample are approximately 300,000 clones, with just over 85% of them counted one time only. Jointly, the top ten make up about 9.4% of the sample.

Summary of the overall study and its limitations: The quantity of clinical and demographic metadata differed by source and by participant and was supplied without curation.

V drops 4 bases and J drops 8 bases, leaving 17 bases in between. The CDR3, cysteine through phenylalanine, is 14 amino acids long. The DNA shown is the 42-base CDR3, in frame from base 1. Looking up the germline V gene yields CDR1 SNHLY and CDR2 FYNNEI. To note about this clone: The antigen it recognizes is unknown. No much larger clone is present one base from it, and per-base qualities are unavailable.

The origin of this receptor is a young woman who had recovered from COVID-19. Sequencing was performed on PBMCs or T cells enriched from blood (not recorded which). The chain was built from TRBV2 and TRBJ1-2; the D segment cannot be called with confidence. The DNA sequence follows: TGTGCCAGCAGTGGTGACTCAAATCGGGGAGGCTACACCTTC. Protein translation: CASSGDSNRGGYTF.